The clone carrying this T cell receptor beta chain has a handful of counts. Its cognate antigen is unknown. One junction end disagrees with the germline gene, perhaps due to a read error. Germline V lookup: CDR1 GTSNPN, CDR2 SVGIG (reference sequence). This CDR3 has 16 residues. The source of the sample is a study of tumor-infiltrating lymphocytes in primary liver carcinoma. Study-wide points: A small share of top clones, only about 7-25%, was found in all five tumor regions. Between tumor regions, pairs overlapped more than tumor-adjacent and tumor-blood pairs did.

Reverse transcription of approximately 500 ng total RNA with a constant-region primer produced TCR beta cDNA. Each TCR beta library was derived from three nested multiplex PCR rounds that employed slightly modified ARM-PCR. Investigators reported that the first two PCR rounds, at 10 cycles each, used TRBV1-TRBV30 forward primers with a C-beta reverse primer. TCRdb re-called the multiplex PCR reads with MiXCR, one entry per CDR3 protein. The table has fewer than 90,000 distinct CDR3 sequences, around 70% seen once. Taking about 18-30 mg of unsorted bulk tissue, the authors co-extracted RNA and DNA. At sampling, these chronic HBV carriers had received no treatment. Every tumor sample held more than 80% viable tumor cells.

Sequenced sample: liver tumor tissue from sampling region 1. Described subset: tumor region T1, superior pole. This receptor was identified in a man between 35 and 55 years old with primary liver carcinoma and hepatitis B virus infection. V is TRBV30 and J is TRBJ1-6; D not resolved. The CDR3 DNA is TGTACCTGGAGTGTACCCGCCAGTGGTGGAATTCGGCCCCTCCACTTT. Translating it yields CTWSVPASGGIRPLHF.